Detailed here is one TCR beta chain. Its specificity is not known. TCRdb reanalysed the reads using MiXCR and keeps one entry per CDR3 protein. The data hold about 310,000 distinct CDR3 sequences, with 25% observed a single time. The data derive from a study of T cell repertoires in cytomegalovirus infection. Study background: Alongside well-studied HLA-B-restricted CMV epitopes, recently identified HLA-C-restricted CMV epitopes were also used. Matching HLA type, along with CMV infection, was indicated by public TCR beta signatures.

This TCR was sampled from a human donor in good health (CMV status not recorded). Some clones in this sample may be carry-over from other donors' samples. This specimen consisted of cultured PBMCs, obtained from culture after CMV antigen stimulation.

Here the CDR3 DNA reads TGTGCCACCAGTGACGCGACGACTAGCGGGAGGGTCCCCTACAATGAGCAGTTCTTC. As protein: CATSDATTSGRVPYNEQFF. The chain employs TRBV24-1 and TRBJ2-1; 14 bases line up with TRBD2. The CDR3 has 19 residues. From germline, CDR1 is KGHDR and CDR2 SFDVKD. V dropped 4 bases and J dropped 2; count of bases not matched to a gene: 9.